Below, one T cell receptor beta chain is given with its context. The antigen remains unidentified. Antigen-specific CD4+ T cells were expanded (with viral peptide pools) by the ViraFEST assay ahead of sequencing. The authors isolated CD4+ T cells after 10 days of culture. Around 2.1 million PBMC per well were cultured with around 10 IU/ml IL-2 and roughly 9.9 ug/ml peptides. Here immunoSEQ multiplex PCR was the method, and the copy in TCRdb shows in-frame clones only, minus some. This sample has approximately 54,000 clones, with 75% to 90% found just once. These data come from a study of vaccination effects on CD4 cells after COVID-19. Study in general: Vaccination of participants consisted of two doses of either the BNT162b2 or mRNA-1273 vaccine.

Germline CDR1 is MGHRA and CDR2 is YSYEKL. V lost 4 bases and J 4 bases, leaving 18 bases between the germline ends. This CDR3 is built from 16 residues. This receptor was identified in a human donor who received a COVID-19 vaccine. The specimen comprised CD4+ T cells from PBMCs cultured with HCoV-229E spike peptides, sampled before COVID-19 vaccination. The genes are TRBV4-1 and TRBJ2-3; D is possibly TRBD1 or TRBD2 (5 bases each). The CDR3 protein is CASSPTPGPRADTQYF. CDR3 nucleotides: TGCGCCAGCAGCCCTACGCCGGGACCCAGGGCAGATACGCAGTATTTT.